The rows below give T cell receptor beta chains drawn from one sample of a study of preoperative IRX-2 immunotherapy in early breast cancer. The method was immunoSEQ multiplex PCR; TCRdb's version includes in-frame clones alone and lacks a portion of them. The data show about 19,000 clones, around four fifths seen once. Sequencing was performed on lymph node tissue, taken after IRX-2 immunotherapy. The source is a human donor with breast cancer. CDR3s include the opening cysteine and the closing phenylalanine or tryptophan. The D gene is left open where the match is weak. Some rows mark clone size as missing; the rest say once, few, many or name a class of expanded clone.

.	.	TRBV18	TRBJ1-3	CASSPGTGNTIYF	TGTGCCAGCTCACCAGGGACTGGAAACACCATATATTTT
.	.	TRBV15	TRBJ1-5	CATSRDLRTAKSQPQHF	TGTGCCACCAGCAGAGATCTCAGGACAGCCAAGAGTCAGCCCCAGCATTTT
.	few	TRBV6-8	TRBJ2-4	CASRVQGVKNIQYF	TGTGCCAGCAGAGTACAGGGAGTCAAAAACATTCAGTACTTC
.	few	TRBV11-3	TRBJ1-4	CASSPRSPGENEKLFF	TGTGCCAGCAGCCCAAGAAGTCCAGGGGAAAATGAAAAACTGTTTTTT
.	once	TRBV12-5	TRBJ1-1	CASKKQGKFEAFF	TGTGCCAGCAAAAAACAGGGAAAATTTGAAGCTTTCTTT
TRBD2	.	TRBV14	TRBJ2-7	CASSRTSGSWYEQYF	TGTGCCAGCAGCCGGACTAGCGGGAGTTGGTACGAGCAGTACTTC
TRBD1	.	TRBV28	TRBJ2-7	CASSSGTGTRGEQYF	TGTGCCAGCAGTTCCGGGACAGGAACAAGGGGCGAGCAGTACTTC
.	.	TRBV7-5	TRBJ1-5	CASSLGTGGVQPQHF	TGTGCCAGCAGCCTCGGGACCGGAGGGGTTCAGCCCCAGCATTTT
TRBD1	.	TRBV19	TRBJ1-1	CASTKDRVEAFF	TGTGCCAGTACCAAAGACAGGGTTGAAGCTTTCTTT
.	few	TRBV19	TRBJ2-3	CASRINRGTDTQYF	TGTGCCAGTAGAATCAACCGAGGGACAGATACGCAGTATTTT
TRBD2	.	TRBV11-1	TRBJ2-7	CASSLNRGLAGGYEQYF	TGTGCCAGCAGCTTGAACCGGGGACTAGCGGGTGGGTACGAGCAGTACTTC
.	once	TRBV6-8	TRBJ2-1	CASSASGLASRDEQFF	TGTGCCAGCAGTGCGTCAGGACTCGCGAGTCGGGATGAGCAGTTCTTC
.	.	TRBV5-1	TRBJ2-7	CASRKDWGEYEQYF	TGCGCCAGCAGAAAGGACTGGGGGGAGTACGAGCAGTACTTC
.	.	TRBV10-2	TRBJ2-2	CASRWGGGELFF	TGCGCCAGCAGATGGGGTGGCGGGGAGCTGTTTTTT
TRBD1	.	TRBV7-7	TRBJ1-1	CASSSQGVGTEAFF	TGTGCCAGCAGCTCCCAGGGGGTAGGCACTGAAGCTTTCTTT
TRBD2	few	TRBV18	TRBJ2-6	CASSRLRAGGTSGANVLTF	TGTGCCAGCTCACGACTACGGGCGGGAGGTACCTCTGGGGCCAACGTCCTGACTTTC
.	.	TRBV7-5	TRBJ1-4	CASSLTRTGLGVNEKLFF	TGTGCCAGCAGCTTAACTAGGACAGGGTTGGGGGTTAATGAAAAACTGTTTTTT
.	.	TRBV6-8	TRBJ2-7	CAIKNSTDADEQYF	TGTGCCATCAAGAATTCAACAGACGCGGACGAGCAGTACTTC
.	once	TRBV28	TRBJ2-1	CASSQDGYNEQFF	TGTGCCAGCAGTCAGGACGGATACAATGAGCAGTTCTTC
TRBD2	.	TRBV19	TRBJ2-1	CASSMGLAGIDEQFF	TGTGCCAGTAGTATGGGACTAGCGGGGATTGATGAGCAGTTCTTC
TRBD2	.	TRBV6-1	TRBJ2-7	CASSEPGLALDEQYF	TGTGCCAGCAGTGAACCGGGACTAGCGCTGGACGAGCAGTACTTC
.	.	TRBV28	TRBJ1-3	CASKKQTTSGNTIYF	TGTGCCAGCAAAAAACAAACAACCTCTGGAAACACCATATATTTT
.	.	TRBV19	TRBJ1-1	CASSVSPNVNTEAFF	TGTGCCAGTAGTGTCTCCCCGAACGTGAACACTGAAGCTTTCTTT
.	.	TRBV30	TRBJ1-2	CAWTLGADGYTF	TGTGCCTGGACCCTAGGGGCGGATGGCTACACCTTC
.	.	TRBV10-1	TRBJ2-3	CASSESSGAGDTQYF	TGCGCCAGCAGTGAGTCCTCAGGGGCGGGAGATACGCAGTATTTT
TRBD1	.	TRBV28	TRBJ2-5	CASEPGQLETQYF	TGTGCCAGCGAACCGGGACAGTTGGAGACCCAGTACTTC
TRBD1	.	TRBV15	TRBJ2-7	CATSTQGGGDGEQYF	TGTGCCACCAGCACCCAAGGGGGCGGAGACGGGGAGCAGTACTTC
TRBD1	few	TRBV10-1	TRBJ1-5	CASSQPGQGIRTNQPQHF	TGCGCCAGCAGTCAACCGGGACAGGGGATAAGGACCAATCAGCCCCAGCATTTT
.	.	TRBV28	TRBJ1-2	CASRIGRSYGYTF	TGTGCCAGCCGAATCGGACGGTCCTATGGCTACACCTTC
.	.	TRBV1	TRBJ2-5	CASSQTPSVSGETQYF	TGCGCCAGCAGCCAAACACCCTCGGTTAGCGGGGAGACCCAGTACTTC
TRBD2	.	TRBV18	TRBJ2-1	CASSPAGTSGRGAQFF	TGTGCCAGCTCACCTGCCGGGACTAGCGGGAGAGGTGCGCAGTTCTTC
.	.	TRBV11-3	TRBJ1-5	CASSSQVNSNQPQHF	TGTGCCAGCAGCTCACAGGTGAATAGCAATCAGCCCCAGCATTTT
.	.	TRBV1	TRBJ2-7	CASSQEGQALYEQYF	TGCGCCAGCAGCCAAGAGGGACAGGCGCTCTACGAGCAGTACTTC
.	.	TRBV11-3	TRBJ1-2	CASSLHRITGGYTF	TGTGCCAGCAGCTTGCACCGAATAACAGGAGGCTACACCTTC
.	.	TRBV29-1	TRBJ1-3	CSVVHIPSGNTIYF	TGCAGCGTTGTACATATCCCCTCTGGAAACACCATATATTTT
.	.	TRBV30	TRBJ1-5	CAWAEQGRSNQPQHF	TGTGCCTGGGCGGAGCAGGGGAGGAGCAATCAGCCCCAGCATTTT
.	.	TRBV18	TRBJ1-2	CASSPRAGRVYGYTF	TGTGCCAGCTCACCTCGGGCAGGGAGAGTCTATGGCTACACCTTC